This record concerns one T cell receptor beta chain sequence. The antigen is not known. This record belongs to a study of shared clonotypes between healthy human individuals. Study as a whole: Sampling drew on donors who were a couple of women and three men aged 18 to 49. CD4 naive and CD4 memory each took three plates per donor, while CD8 naive took two and CD8 memory one. Findings and limits, study-wide: There were few donors, and this limited the genetic and exposure-history diversity represented.

Terminally differentiated effector memory CD45RA+ cells were excluded by CCR7 positive selection of CD45RO-negative cells. Genomic DNA belonging to each subset was distributed in equal measure over several immunoSEQ plates. Data came from immunoSEQ multiplex PCR; TCRdb stores just in-frame clones and leaves some out. The profile covers millions of clones, with just under 95% appearing a single time and roughly 1% taken by the ten largest. The CDR3 sequence is 13 residues long. The germline CDR1 and CDR2 sequences are SGHRS and YFSETQ. V gave up 4 bases and J gave up 4 bases; unmatched junction bases: 0.

Material for sequencing was naive CD8+ T cells sorted from blood. The chain uses TRBV5-1 and TRBJ2-3, with 10 bases matching TRBD1. The receptor was derived from a man younger than 35 in good health. This CDR3 is CASSGQGADTQYF. CDR3 in DNA: TGCGCCAGCAGCGGACAGGGGGCAGATACGCAGTATTTT.